The clone carrying this TCR beta chain showed up many times. The antigen remains undetermined. The sample comes from a study of CD8+CD57+ T cells in acquired aplastic anemia. At the level of the study: On average, sorted CD4+ and CD8+ cells gave approximately 3 ug of DNA. Overall study results and limits: Almost 30 sequences, all CD8+ CDR3, were shared between patients and controls. Researchers reported that CD8+ Simpson's diversity was not significantly different in patients versus controls.

Researchers used genomic DNA as the template to profile TCR beta VDJ and CDR3. TCRdb fed the reads into MiXCR, producing one record per CDR3 protein. Of under 200,000 distinct CDR3 sequences in the sample, about 45% were seen once. Patients chosen for sequencing had CD8+CD57+ cells that had expanded, as shown by flow cytometry. Germline V gene data show CDR1 as SNHLY and CDR2 as FYNNEI. The ends lost 7 bases at V and 0 bases at J; junction bases unmatched: 4. The CDR3 has 14 residues. The clonotype was recovered from a human donor with aplastic anemia. The sequenced material came from sorted CD4+, CD8+, or CD8+CD57+ T cells (not recorded which) from PBMCs. V and J are TRBV2 and TRBJ1-1, with 8 bases that match TRBD1. The CDR3 nucleotides read TGTGCCAGCACCCTGGACAGGGTGAACACTGAAGCTTTCTTT. Its protein product is CASTLDRVNTEAFF. The complete variable domain, with remaining parts taken from reference TRBV2 and TRBJ1-1, reads EPEVTQTPSHQVTQMGQEVILRCVPISNHLYFYWYRQILGQKVEFLVSFYNNEISEKSEIFDDQFSVERPDGSNFTLKIRSTKLEDSAMYFCASTLDRVNTEAFFGQGTRLTVV.